This T cell receptor (beta chain) derives from a study of vaccination and CD4 T cells after COVID-19. Across the whole study: Six males and four females, two of them Hispanic, were enrolled as convalescents.

Cultured CD4+ T cell DNA underwent sequencing with the Oncomine TCR Beta short-read assay. Investigators obtained genomic DNA by extraction from cultured CD4+ T cells. TCRdb passed the PCR reads through MiXCR, listing each CDR3 protein once. In the table there are about 13,000 distinct CDR3 sequences, around two fifths of which are singletons. This CDR3 has 13 amino acids. From germline, CDR1 is SGHAT and CDR2 FQNNGV. Deletions cut 0 bases from V and 3 bases from J, with 3 bases between. Treatment specified: approximately nine-day PBMC culture with coronavirus spike peptide pools or control peptides (ViraFEST assay). Once peptide pools had expanded antigen-specific T cells, ViraFEST sequenced TCRs. As regards this clonotype: What it binds is not known.

The receptor's source is a human donor who had recovered from COVID-19. Material: CD4+ T cells from blood, cultured in vitro. V gene TRBV11-2 combines with J gene TRBJ1-5; D not certain. The CDR3 nucleotides read TGTGCCAGCAGCTTAGACACCAATCAGCCCCAGCATTTT. This codes for CASSLDTNQPQHF.